This T cell receptor beta chain was sequenced for a study of blood T cell repertoires in COVID-19. This CDR3 has 15 residues. CDR1 and CDR2 from the germline V gene are SNHLY and FYNNEI. The J segment lost 5 bases and the V segment lost 6 bases, leaving 10 bases of the junction unmatched. The assay was immunoSEQ multiplex PCR, and TCRdb's table has in-frame clones only and misses some. The sample has hundreds of thousands of clones, around four fifths seen once. Sequences were obtained from peripheral blood. The source of this sequence is a woman of 80 years or more with active or convalescent COVID-19. This chain joins TRBV2 and TRBJ1-5; 7 bases match TRBD1. CDR3 amino acids: CASSVWTGGDQPQHF. The CDR3 DNA follows: TGTGCCAGCAGCGTTTGGACAGGAGGGGATCAGCCCCAGCATTTT.